This paragraph reports one T cell receptor beta chain. The antigen is not known. Assay used: immunoSEQ multiplex PCR; TCRdb lists only in-frame clones, some missing. The table has approximately 300,000 clones, just over 85% seen once. The data belong to a study of cytomegalovirus exposure and HLA in healthy donors. General study findings and limits: That first-cohort TCR clusters tended to co-occur in the 95 to 150 validation repertoires was found in a later analysis. Cytomegalovirus association was listed for around 170 TCR beta chains.

The ends were cut back, 5 bases at V and 5 bases at J, with 10 bases in the middle. This CDR3 spans 13 amino acids. Germline values: CDR1 MDHEN, CDR2 SYDVKM. This clonotype was obtained from a woman aged 18-29 years in good health and CMV-seronegative. The chain is built from TRBV28 and TRBJ1-5; D ambiguous. Sequences were obtained from PBMCs. This CDR3 reads CASSTPGYQPQHF. Written as DNA, the CDR3 is TGTGCCAGCAGTACCCCCGGGTATCAGCCCCAGCATTTT.